This TCR beta chain originates from a study of blood T cells in healthy people across ages. The wider study: Per two T cells, template switching captured roughly one barcoded beta molecule. Findings and caveats of the study: Among long-lived donors, naive CD4+ cells were more numerous and diversity higher than in aged donors. When one million T cells were used, diversity estimates were thought to be underestimates.

On this clonotype itself: The antigen is not known.

Germline CDR1 and CDR2: SGHAT and FQNNGV. V lost 1 base and J lost 2; bases outside the gene matches: 3. CDR3 size: 15 residues. Then a second PCR, running roughly 7 to 11 cycles, was carried out with a sample-barcoded 5' primer and a J-beta primer mix. Every cDNA molecule carried a tag from a template-switch adaptor bearing 12 random nucleotides. From the 5' RACE reads, TCRdb called clonotypes with MiXCR, one entry per CDR3 protein. The sample has about 1.4 million distinct CDR3 sequences; 59% are singletons. The clonotype originates from a man aged 18-30 years in good health. The chain is built from TRBV11-2 and TRBJ2-3, with 7 positions matching TRBD2. Input material: blood. DNA for the CDR3: TGTGCCAGCAGCTTAGCTAGCGGCCTCACAGATACGCAGTATTTT. Amino acid sequence: CASSLASGLTDTQYF.